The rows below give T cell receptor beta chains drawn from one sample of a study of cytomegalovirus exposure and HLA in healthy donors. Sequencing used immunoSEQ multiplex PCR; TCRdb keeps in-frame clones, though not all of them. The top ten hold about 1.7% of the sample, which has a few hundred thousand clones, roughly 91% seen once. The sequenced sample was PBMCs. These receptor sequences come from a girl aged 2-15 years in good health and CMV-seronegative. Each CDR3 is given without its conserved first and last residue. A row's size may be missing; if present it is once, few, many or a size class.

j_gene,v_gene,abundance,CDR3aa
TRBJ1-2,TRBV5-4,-,ASSREDRGGRSNYGYT
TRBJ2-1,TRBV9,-,ASSVDIRDYNEQF
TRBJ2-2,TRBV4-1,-,ASSLRDYGELF
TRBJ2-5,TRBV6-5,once,ASSYPSSGQETQY
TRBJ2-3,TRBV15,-,ATSRWAGGGTDTQY
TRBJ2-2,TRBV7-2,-,ASSLGGPGGELF
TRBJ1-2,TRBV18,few,ASSQQGAARGYT
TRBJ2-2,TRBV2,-,ARSGGSNTGELF
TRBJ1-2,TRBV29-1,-,SVEVSPGAERQNYGYT
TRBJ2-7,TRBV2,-,ASGFEGGIYEQY
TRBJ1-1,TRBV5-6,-,ASSPDSLMNTEAF
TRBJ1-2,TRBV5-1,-,ASSPFSGRALLYGYT
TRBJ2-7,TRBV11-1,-,ASSFVENEQY
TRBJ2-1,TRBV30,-,AWSASGGAYEQF
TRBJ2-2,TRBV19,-,ASSLLAGNTGELF
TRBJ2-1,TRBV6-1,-,ASSEGRGRHEQF
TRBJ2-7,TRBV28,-,ASSYSGGFSYEQY
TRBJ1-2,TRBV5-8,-,ASSLRGYT
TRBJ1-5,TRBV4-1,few,ASSHPGTDSNQPQH
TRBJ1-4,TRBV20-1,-,SLDRDEKLF
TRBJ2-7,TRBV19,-,ASSLLDQGSEQY
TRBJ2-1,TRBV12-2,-,ASRETGTSVYNEQF
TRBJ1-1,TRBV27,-,ASSLFMNTEAF
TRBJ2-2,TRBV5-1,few,ASSLISPWGENTGELF
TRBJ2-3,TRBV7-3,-,ASSFYSGGTDTQY
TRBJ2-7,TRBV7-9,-,ASSSNRDSQRSYEQY
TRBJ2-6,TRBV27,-,ASSFTGSSGANVLT